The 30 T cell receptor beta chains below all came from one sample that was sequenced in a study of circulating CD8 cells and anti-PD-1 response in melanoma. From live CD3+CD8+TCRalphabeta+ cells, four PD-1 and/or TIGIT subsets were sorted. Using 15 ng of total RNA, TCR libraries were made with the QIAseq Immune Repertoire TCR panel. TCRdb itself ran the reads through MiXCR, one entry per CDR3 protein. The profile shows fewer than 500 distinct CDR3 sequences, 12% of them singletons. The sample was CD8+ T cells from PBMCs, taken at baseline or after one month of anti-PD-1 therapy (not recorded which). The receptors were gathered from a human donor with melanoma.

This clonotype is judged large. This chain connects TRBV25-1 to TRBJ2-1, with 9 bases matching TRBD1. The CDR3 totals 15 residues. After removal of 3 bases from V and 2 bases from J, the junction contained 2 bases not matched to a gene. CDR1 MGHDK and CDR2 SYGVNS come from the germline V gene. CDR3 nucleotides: TGTGCCAGCAGTGAGACAGGGGGAGCCTACAATGAGCAGTTCTTC. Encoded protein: CASSETGGAYNEQFF. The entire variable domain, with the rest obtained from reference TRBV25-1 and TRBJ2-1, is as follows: EADIYQTPRYLVIGTGKKITLECSQTMGHDKMYWYQQDPGMELHLIHYSYGVNSTEKGDLSSESTVSRIRTEHFPLTLESARPSHTSQYLCASSETGGAYNEQFFGPGTRLTVL.

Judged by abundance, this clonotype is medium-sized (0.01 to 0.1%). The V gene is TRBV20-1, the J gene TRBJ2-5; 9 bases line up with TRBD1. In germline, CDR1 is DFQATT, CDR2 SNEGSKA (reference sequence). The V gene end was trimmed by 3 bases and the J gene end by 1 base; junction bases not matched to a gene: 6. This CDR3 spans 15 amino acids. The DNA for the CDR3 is TGCAGTGCTAGTGAGGACAGGGGTCTCCAAGAGACCCAGTACTTC. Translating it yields CSASEDRGLQETQYF.

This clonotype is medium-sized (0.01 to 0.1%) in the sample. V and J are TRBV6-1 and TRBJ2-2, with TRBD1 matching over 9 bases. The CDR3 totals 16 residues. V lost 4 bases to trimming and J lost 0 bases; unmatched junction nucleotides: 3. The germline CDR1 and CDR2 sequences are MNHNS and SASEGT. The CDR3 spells CASSGGDRANTGELFF. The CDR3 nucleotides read TGTGCCAGCAGTGGCGGGGACAGGGCGAACACCGGGGAGCTGTTTTTT.

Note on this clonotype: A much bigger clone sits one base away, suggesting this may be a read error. CDR3 sequence: CASSTESPSLAYNEQFF. Written as DNA, the CDR3 is TGTGCCAGTAGTACTGAATCCCCGAGCCTAGCCTACAATGAGCAGTTCTTC. This chain uses TRBV19 with TRBJ2-1; unclear D gene. The germline V and J ends were trimmed by 4 bases and 2 bases, with 18 bases remaining between them. Germline V CDR1 and CDR2: LNHDA, SQIVND (reference sequence). CDR3 length: 17 amino acids.

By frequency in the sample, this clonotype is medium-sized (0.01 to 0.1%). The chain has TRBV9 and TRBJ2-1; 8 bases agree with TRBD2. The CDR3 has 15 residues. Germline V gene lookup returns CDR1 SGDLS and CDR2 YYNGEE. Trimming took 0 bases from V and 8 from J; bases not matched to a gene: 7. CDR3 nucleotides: TGTGCCAGCAGCGTAGAAGGACTAGCTTGGGATGAGCAGTTCTTC. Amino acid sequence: CASSVEGLAWDEQFF.

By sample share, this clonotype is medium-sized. DNA for the CDR3: TGTGCCAGCAGCCCCAGACTAGCGGGGCTGCAAGAGACCCAGTACTTC. It codes for CASSPRLAGLQETQYF. This rearrangement joins TRBV28 to TRBJ2-5, with 11 bases lining up with TRBD2. Trimming at V came to 6 bases and at J to 2 bases, leaving 8 bases not matched to a gene. The CDR3 has 16 amino acids. Looked up from germline, CDR1 is MDHEN and CDR2 is SYDVKM.

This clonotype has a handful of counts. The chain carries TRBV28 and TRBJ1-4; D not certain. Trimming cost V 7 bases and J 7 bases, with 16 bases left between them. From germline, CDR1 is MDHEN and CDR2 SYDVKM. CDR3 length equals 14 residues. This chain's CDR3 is CASKAELSSEKLFF. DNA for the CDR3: TGTGCCAGCAAGGCAGAATTGTCTAGTGAAAAACTGTTTTTT.

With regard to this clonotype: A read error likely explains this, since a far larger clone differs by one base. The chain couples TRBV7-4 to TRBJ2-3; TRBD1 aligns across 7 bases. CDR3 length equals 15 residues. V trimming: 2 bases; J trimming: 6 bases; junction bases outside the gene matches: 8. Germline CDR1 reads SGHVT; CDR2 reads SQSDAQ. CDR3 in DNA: TGTGCCAGCAGCTTAACCCCTAGCAGGGGGGATACGCAGTATTTT. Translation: CASSLTPSRGDTQYF.

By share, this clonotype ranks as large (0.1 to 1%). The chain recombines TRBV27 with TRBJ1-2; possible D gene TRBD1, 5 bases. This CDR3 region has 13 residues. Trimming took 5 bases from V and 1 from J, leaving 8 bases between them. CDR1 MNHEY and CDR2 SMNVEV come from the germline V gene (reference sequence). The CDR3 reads CASSQGVNYGYTF. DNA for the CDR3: TGTGCCAGCAGTCAAGGGGTTAACTATGGCTACACCTTC.

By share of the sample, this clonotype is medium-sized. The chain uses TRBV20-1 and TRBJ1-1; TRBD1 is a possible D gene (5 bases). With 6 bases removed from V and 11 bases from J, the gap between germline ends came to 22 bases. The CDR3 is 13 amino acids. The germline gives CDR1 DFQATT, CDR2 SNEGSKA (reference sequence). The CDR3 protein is CSAPIGRVAEAFF. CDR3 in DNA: TGCAGTGCCCCGATCGGCAGGGTAGCCGAGGCTTTCTTT.

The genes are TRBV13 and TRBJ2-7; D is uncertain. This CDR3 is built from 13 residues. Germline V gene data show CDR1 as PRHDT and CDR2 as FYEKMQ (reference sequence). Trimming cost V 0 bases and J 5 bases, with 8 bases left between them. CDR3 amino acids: CASSLGQFNEQYF. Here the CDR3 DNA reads TGTGCCAGCAGCTTAGGACAATTTAACGAGCAGTACTTC. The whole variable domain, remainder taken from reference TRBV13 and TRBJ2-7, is AAGVIQSPRHLIKEKRETATLKCYPIPRHDTVYWYQQGPGQDPQFLISFYEKMQSDKGSIPDRFSAQQFSDYHSELNMSSLELGDSALYFCASSLGQFNEQYFGPGTRLTVT.

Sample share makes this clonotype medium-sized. The DNA of the CDR3 is TGTGCCAGCAGGCCTGGGGACAGGGGGAGGGATACGCAGTATTTT. Translating gives CASRPGDRGRDTQYF. This chain uses TRBV12-3 or TRBV12-4 with TRBJ2-3; 11 positions agree with TRBD1. With V trimmed by 6 bases and J by 6 bases, 8 bases remained unmatched. The CDR3 is 15 residues long.

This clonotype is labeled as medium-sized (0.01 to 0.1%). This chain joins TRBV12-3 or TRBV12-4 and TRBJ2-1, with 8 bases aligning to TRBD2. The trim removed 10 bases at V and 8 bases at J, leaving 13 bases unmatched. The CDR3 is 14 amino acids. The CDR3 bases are TGTGCCACCGATGAGCGGGGGCTCTCCGATGAGCAGTTCTTC. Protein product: CATDERGLSDEQFF.

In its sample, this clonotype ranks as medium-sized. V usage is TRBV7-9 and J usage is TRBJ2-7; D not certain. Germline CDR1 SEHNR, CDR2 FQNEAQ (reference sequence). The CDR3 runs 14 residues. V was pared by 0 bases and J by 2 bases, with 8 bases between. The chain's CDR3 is CASSLAIGTYEQYF. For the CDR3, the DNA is TGTGCCAGCAGCTTAGCGATCGGCACCTACGAGCAGTACTTC.

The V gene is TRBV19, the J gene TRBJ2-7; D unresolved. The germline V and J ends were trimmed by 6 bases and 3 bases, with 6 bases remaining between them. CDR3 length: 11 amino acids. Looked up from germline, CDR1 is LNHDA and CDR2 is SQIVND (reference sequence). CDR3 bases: TGTGCCAGTAGCCTTTTCTACGAGCAGTACTTC. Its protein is CASSLFYEQYF.

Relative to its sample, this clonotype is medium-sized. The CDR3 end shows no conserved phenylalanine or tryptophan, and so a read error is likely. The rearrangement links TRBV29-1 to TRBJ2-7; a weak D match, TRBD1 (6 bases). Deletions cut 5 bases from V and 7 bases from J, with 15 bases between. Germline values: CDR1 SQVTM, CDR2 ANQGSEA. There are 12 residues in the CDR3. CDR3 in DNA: TGCAGCGTTTGGGCAGGGGACACGGAGCAGTACATC. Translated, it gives CSVWAGDTEQYI.

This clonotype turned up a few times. The CDR3 DNA sequence: TGTGCCAGTAAGGACAGCGAGCTAAACACCGGGGAGCTGTTTTTT. Translating gives CASKDSELNTGELFF. This chain joins TRBV19 and TRBJ2-2, with D perhaps matching TRBD1 (6 bases). The germline gives CDR1 LNHDA, CDR2 SQIVND (reference sequence). This CDR3 region has 15 residues. V lost 7 bases to trimming and J lost 2 bases, with 14 bases between them.

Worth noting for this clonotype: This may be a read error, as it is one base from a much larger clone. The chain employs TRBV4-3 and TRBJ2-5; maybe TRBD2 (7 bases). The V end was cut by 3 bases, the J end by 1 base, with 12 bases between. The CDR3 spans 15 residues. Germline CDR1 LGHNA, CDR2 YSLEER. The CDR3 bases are TGCGCCAGCAGCCAGGGGGGGCGGACCCAAGAGACCCAGTACTTC. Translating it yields CASSQGGRTQETQYF.

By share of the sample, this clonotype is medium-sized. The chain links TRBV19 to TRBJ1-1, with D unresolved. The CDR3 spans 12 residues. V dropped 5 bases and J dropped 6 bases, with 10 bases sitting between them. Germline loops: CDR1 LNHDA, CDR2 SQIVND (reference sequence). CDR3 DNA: TGTGCCAGTAGTTTGGGGTTGGCTGAAGCTTTCTTT. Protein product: CASSLGLAEAFF.

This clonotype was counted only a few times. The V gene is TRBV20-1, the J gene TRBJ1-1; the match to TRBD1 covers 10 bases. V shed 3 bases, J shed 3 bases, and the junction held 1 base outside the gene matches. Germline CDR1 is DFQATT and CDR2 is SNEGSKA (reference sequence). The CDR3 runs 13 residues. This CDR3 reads CSARGTGDTEAFF. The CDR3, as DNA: TGCAGTGCTAGGGGGACAGGGGACACTGAAGCTTTCTTT.

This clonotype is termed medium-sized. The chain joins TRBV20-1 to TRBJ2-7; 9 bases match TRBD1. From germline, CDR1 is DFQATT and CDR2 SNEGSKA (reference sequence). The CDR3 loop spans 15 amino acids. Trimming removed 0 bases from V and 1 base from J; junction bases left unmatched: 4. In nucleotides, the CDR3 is TGCAGTGCTAGAGACCGGGACAGGGCTTCCTACGAGCAGTACTTC. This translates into CSARDRDRASYEQYF.

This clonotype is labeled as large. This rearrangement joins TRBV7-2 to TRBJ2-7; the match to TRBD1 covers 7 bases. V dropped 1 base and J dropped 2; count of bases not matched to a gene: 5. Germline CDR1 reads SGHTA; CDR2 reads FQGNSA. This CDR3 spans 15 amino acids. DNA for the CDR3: TGTGCCAGCAGCTTAGTAGGGGGCTCCGCCTACGAGCAGTACTTC. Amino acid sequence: CASSLVGGSAYEQYF.

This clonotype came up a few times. This chain's CDR3 is CASSRASTDTQYF. In DNA, the CDR3 is TGTGCCAGTAGCAGAGCAAGCACAGATACGCAGTATTTT. The chain carries TRBV19 and TRBJ2-3; no definite D call. The germline V gene encodes CDR1 LNHDA and CDR2 SQIVND (reference sequence). The CDR3 covers 13 residues. V lost 6 bases and J 0 bases, leaving 7 bases between the germline ends.

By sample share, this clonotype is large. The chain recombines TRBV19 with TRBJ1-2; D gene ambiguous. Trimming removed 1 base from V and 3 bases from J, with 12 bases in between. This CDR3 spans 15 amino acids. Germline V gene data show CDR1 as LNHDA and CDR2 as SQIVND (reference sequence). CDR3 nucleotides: TGTGCCAGTAGTATAGCTGGGTTCTGGGACTATGGCTACACCTTC. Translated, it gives CASSIAGFWDYGYTF.

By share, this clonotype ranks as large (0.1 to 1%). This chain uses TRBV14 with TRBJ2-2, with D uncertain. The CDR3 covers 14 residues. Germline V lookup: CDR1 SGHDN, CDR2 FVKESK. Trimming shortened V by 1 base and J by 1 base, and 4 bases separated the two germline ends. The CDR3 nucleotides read TGTGCCAGCAGCCAAGTTGGGAACACCGGGGAGCTGTTTTTT. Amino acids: CASSQVGNTGELFF.

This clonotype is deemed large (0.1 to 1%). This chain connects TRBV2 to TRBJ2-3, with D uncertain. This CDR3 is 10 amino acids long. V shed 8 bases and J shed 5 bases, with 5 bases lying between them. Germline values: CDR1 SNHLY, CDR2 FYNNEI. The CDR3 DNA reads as TGTGCCAGCTTACTAGATACGCAGTATTTT. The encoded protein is CASLLDTQYF.

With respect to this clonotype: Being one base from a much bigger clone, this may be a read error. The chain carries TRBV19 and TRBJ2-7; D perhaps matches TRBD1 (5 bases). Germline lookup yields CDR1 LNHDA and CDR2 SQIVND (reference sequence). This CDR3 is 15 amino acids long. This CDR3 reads CANSFAGKGSYEQYF. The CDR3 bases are TGTGCCAATAGTTTTGCAGGGAAAGGCTCCTACGAGCAGTACTTC.

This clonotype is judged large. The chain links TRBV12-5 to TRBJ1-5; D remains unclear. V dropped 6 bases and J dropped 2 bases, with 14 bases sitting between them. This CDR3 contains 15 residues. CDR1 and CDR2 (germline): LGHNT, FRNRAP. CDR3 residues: CASGSGWGGNQPQHF. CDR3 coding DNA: TGTGCTAGTGGCTCCGGATGGGGTGGCAATCAGCCCCAGCATTTT.

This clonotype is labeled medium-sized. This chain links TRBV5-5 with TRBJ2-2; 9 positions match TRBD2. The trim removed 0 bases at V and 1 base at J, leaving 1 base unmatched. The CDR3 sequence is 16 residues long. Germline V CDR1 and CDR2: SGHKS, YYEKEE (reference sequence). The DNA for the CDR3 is TGTGCCAGCAGCTTGGAACTAGCGGGGAACACCGGGGAGCTGTTTTTT. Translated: CASSLELAGNTGELFF.

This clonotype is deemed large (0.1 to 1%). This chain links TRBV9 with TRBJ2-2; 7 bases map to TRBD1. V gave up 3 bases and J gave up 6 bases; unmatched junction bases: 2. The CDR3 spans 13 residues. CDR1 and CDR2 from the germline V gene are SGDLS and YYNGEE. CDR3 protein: CASSETGSGELFF. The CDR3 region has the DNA TGTGCCAGCAGCGAGACAGGGTCCGGGGAGCTGTTTTTT.